These 29 T cell receptor beta chains came from one sample sequenced in a study of cytomegalovirus exposure and HLA in healthy donors. Using immunoSEQ multiplex PCR, the repertoire was profiled, and TCRdb retains in-frame clones only, with some absent. Here the sample spans about 160,000 clones, 90% to 97% being singletons. Sequencing used PBMCs. These receptors were obtained from a woman in her late teens or twenties in good health and CMV-seronegative.

The V call is TRBV7-2, the J call TRBJ2-1, with 8 positions matching TRBD2. There are 18 residues in the CDR3. The germline V gene encodes CDR1 SGHTA and CDR2 FQGNSA. V shed 0 bases, J shed 4 bases, and the junction held 11 bases outside the gene matches. The CDR3 DNA reads TGTGCCAGCAGCTTAGCCCCACCTCAGAGCGGGGGATACAATGAGCAGTTCTTC. Translated, it gives CASSLAPPQSGGYNEQFF.

The sample holds one count of this clone. The V and J genes are TRBV7-2 and TRBJ2-5; TRBD2 might be the D (6 bases). Germline V gives CDR1 SGHTA, CDR2 FQGNSA. The CDR3 contains 17 residues. V was cut by 3 bases and J by 4 bases, with 21 bases left in between. The CDR3 region is CASSFTPRGDVIETQYF. The CDR3 nucleotides read TGTGCCAGCAGCTTTACGCCTCGCGGGGACGTGATAGAGACCCAGTACTTC.

This clone was counted a single time. The J gene is TRBJ1-5, the V gene TRBV30; 10 nucleotides agree with TRBD1. The germline V gene encodes CDR1 GTSNPN and CDR2 SVGIG (reference sequence). This CDR3 comprises 16 residues. V trimming: 0 bases; J trimming: 4 bases; junction bases outside the gene matches: 6. Here the CDR3 DNA reads TGTGCCTGGAGTGTAAGGGGACAGGGGCCAAATCAGCCCCAGCATTTT. Protein: CAWSVRGQGPNQPQHF. The full variable domain, completed using reference TRBV30 and TRBJ1-5, is SQTIHQWPATLVQPVGSPLSLECTVEGTSNPNLYWYRQAAGRGLQLLFYSVGIGQISSEVPQNLSASRPQDRQFILSSKKLLLSDSGFYLCAWSVRGQGPNQPQHFGDGTRLSIL.

The genes are TRBV29-1 and TRBJ2-7; D remains ambiguous. The CDR3 is made up of 13 amino acids. The ends were cut back, 4 bases at V and 4 bases at J, with 14 bases in the middle. Germline-derived CDR1 and CDR2 are SQVTM and ANQGSEA. The CDR3 region is CSVGASSMYEQYF. CDR3 sequence (DNA): TGCAGCGTTGGTGCGAGTAGCATGTACGAGCAGTACTTC.

The chain combines TRBV5-4 with TRBJ1-3, with 7 positions matching TRBD1. V lost 2 bases and J lost 3; bases outside the gene matches: 5. Germline V gene lookup returns CDR1 SGHNT and CDR2 YYREEE (reference sequence). This CDR3 spans 15 amino acids. The CDR3 loop reads CASSLEGGYGNTIYF. For the CDR3, the DNA is TGTGCCAGCAGCTTAGAAGGGGGCTATGGAAACACCATATATTTT.

J is TRBJ1-2 and V is TRBV5-6; 8 bases match TRBD1. Germline V gives CDR1 SGHDT, CDR2 YYEEEE. This CDR3 is built from 14 residues. V lost 4 bases to trimming and J lost 3 bases; unmatched junction nucleotides: 5. The CDR3 region is CASSEDRVDYGYTF. In DNA form, the CDR3 reads TGTGCCAGCAGCGAGGACAGGGTGGACTATGGCTACACCTTC.

This clone was found a few times. This chain links TRBV7-3 with TRBJ2-1, with 15 bases aligning to TRBD2. This CDR3 spans 18 amino acids. Germline V CDR1 and CDR2: SGHTA, FQGTGA. The trim removed 5 bases at V and 5 bases at J, leaving 10 bases unmatched. CDR3 region: CASSKGLAGGPRDNEQFF. The CDR3 coding sequence is TGTGCCAGCAGCAAAGGACTAGCGGGGGGGCCTAGGGACAATGAGCAGTTCTTC.

This rearrangement joins TRBV4-2 to TRBJ1-1; D uncertain. The CDR3 has 15 amino acids. Between the trimmed V and J ends, which lost 4 bases and 1 base, there was a span of 13 bases. Germline CDR1 LGHNA, CDR2 YNFKEQ. This CDR3 is CASSLQTTGNTEAFF. The DNA for the CDR3 is TGTGCCAGCAGCCTTCAAACGACGGGGAACACTGAAGCTTTCTTT.

This chain joins TRBV10-3 and TRBJ2-7; no definite D call. Germline CDR1 is ENHRY and CDR2 is SYGVKD. This CDR3 is 12 amino acids long. V dropped 4 bases and J dropped 5 bases, with 9 bases sitting between them. CDR3 protein: CAISVGSNEQYF. The CDR3 bases are TGTGCCATCAGTGTTGGTAGCAACGAGCAGTACTTC.

V is TRBV6-5 and J is TRBJ1-2; TRBD1 aligns across 7 bases. V shed 4 bases, J shed 9 bases, and the junction held 11 bases outside the gene matches. Germline-derived CDR1 and CDR2 are MNHEY and SVGAGI. CDR3 length: 14 residues. The chain's CDR3 is CASSFGTATLSYTF. For the CDR3, the DNA is TGTGCCAGCAGTTTCGGGACAGCGACCTTGAGCTACACCTTC.

The chain uses TRBV7-8 and TRBJ2-7, with 13 bases identical to TRBD2. Germline trimming cut 5 bases from V and 2 bases from J; bases unmatched to any gene: 3. This CDR3 region has 15 residues. Germline V gene lookup returns CDR1 SGHVS and CDR2 FQNEAQ. CDR3 amino acids: CASSATSGGPYEQYF. Here the CDR3 DNA reads TGTGCCAGCAGCGCGACTAGCGGGGGGCCCTACGAGCAGTACTTC.

The chain is built from TRBV5-5 and TRBJ2-5, with D possibly TRBD1 on 6 matching bases. This CDR3 is 14 amino acids long. The germline gives CDR1 SGHKS, CDR2 YYEKEE (reference sequence). Between the trimmed V and J ends, which lost 4 bases and 5 bases, there was a span of 15 bases. CDR3 loop: CASSVRAGVETQYF. The CDR3 DNA sequence: TGTGCCAGCAGCGTGAGGGCAGGGGTGGAGACCCAGTACTTC.

The rearrangement joins TRBV30 to TRBJ1-2; 8 bases align to TRBD1. The CDR3 spans 15 residues. V dropped 8 bases and J dropped 1; count of bases not matched to a gene: 12. Germline V lookup: CDR1 GTSNPN, CDR2 SVGIG (reference sequence). The CDR3 sequence: CAGPSGGQGNYGYTF. The CDR3 nucleotides are TGTGCCGGGCCTAGTGGTGGACAGGGTAACTATGGCTACACCTTC.

This clone was observed once. The chain is built from TRBV5-4 and TRBJ2-1, with 13 bases fitting TRBD2. This CDR3 spans 17 amino acids. Germline CDR1 SGHNT, CDR2 YYREEE (reference sequence). Trimming removed 5 bases from V and 8 bases from J; junction bases left unmatched: 13. Written as DNA, the CDR3 is TGTGCCAGCAGTTCCGGATCGGGACTAGCGGGGAGGCATGAGCAGTTCTTC. It encodes CASSSGSGLAGRHEQFF.

This clone is a singleton in its sample. The rearrangement links TRBV7-8 to TRBJ1-3; D not resolved. Per the germline V gene, CDR1 is SGHVS and CDR2 is FQNEAQ. CDR3 length equals 13 residues. The V end was cut by 5 bases, the J end by 4 bases, with 9 bases between. The DNA for the CDR3 is TGTGCCAGCAGCCTACCTCCGGGAAACACCATATATTTT. Amino acid sequence: CASSLPPGNTIYF.

This chain uses TRBV29-1 with TRBJ1-1; no clear D gene. Trimming shortened V by 0 bases and J by 1 base, and 3 bases separated the two germline ends. Germline loops: CDR1 SQVTM, CDR2 ANQGSEA. The CDR3 runs 12 residues. The CDR3 coding sequence is TGCAGCGTTGAAGATCGGAACACTGAAGCTTTCTTT. Its translation is CSVEDRNTEAFF.

This chain links TRBV4-2 with TRBJ1-3; D not certain. CDR3 length equals 16 residues. The ends were cut back, 0 bases at V and 2 bases at J, with 11 bases in the middle. CDR1 and CDR2 (germline): LGHNA, YNFKEQ. The CDR3 DNA reads as TGTGCCAGCAGCCAAGAGAGCGGAGGTGCTGGAAACACCATATATTTT. It specifies CASSQESGGAGNTIYF.

The chain joins TRBV7-6 to TRBJ1-1; TRBD1 aligns across 7 bases. Germline CDR1 SGHVS, CDR2 FNYEAQ. This CDR3 contains 14 residues. Unmatched junction bases numbered 5, after V lost 4 bases and J lost 3 bases. CDR3 protein: CASSSTGFDTEAFF. For the CDR3, the DNA is TGTGCCAGCAGCTCGACAGGGTTCGACACTGAAGCTTTCTTT. Filled out from reference TRBV7-6 and TRBJ1-1, the complete variable domain reads GAGVSQSPRYKVTKRGQDVALRCDPISGHVSLYWYRQALGQGPEFLTYFNYEAQQDKSGLPNDRFSAERPEGSISTLTIQRTEQRDSAMYRCASSSTGFDTEAFFGQGTRLTVV.

This chain links TRBV19 with TRBJ2-5; 8 bases fit TRBD1. Germline CDR1 is LNHDA and CDR2 is SQIVND (reference sequence). CDR3 length equals 15 residues. The V segment lost 8 bases and the J segment 4 bases; nucleotides outside the gene matches: 12. CDR3 bases: TGTGCCAGTGCGTCCTTCCAGGGGGCAGGAGAGACCCAGTACTTC. It specifies CASASFQGAGETQYF.

The chain couples TRBV4-1 to TRBJ1-2; 8 bases are a match to TRBD1. CDR3 length equals 14 residues. CDR1 MGHRA and CDR2 YSYEKL come from the germline V gene. J was trimmed by 8 bases and V by 0 bases; bases with no gene match: 5. The CDR3 region has the DNA TGCGCCAGCAGCCAAGACCAGGGGGCGGGGGGCTACACCTTC. This gives the protein CASSQDQGAGGYTF.

The chain has TRBV5-1 and TRBJ2-6, with 11 bases matching TRBD1. The CDR3 has 18 amino acids. V lost 4 bases and J lost 0; bases outside the gene matches: 6. Germline V gene sequence: CDR1 SGHRS, CDR2 YFSETQ. For the CDR3, the DNA is TGCGCCAGCAGCACCGGGACAGGGGGTTACTCTGGGGCCAACGTCCTGACTTTC. This sequence encodes CASSTGTGGYSGANVLTF.

This sequence joins TRBV10-3 and TRBJ2-7; tentatively, D is TRBD1 (6 bases). The CDR3 extends over 13 amino acids. Trimming took off 6 bases at V and 0 bases at J, with 9 bases between the two ends. The germline V gene encodes CDR1 ENHRY and CDR2 SYGVKD. The CDR3 nucleotides are TGTGCCATCAGCGCGGACAGCTCCTACGAGCAGTACTTC. Protein: CAISADSSYEQYF.

V usage is TRBV6-5 and J usage is TRBJ1-1; D remains unclear. The ends were cut back, 5 bases at V and 4 bases at J, with 11 bases in the middle. The CDR3 spans 13 residues. Germline CDR1 is MNHEY and CDR2 is SVGAGI. CDR3 in DNA: TGTGCCAGCAGTACTTACAGCCCCACTGAAGCTTTCTTT. Translation gives CASSTYSPTEAFF.

The chain has TRBV7-2 and TRBJ1-2; the match to TRBD1 covers 10 bases. The junction had 8 bases not matched to a gene; V was cut back by 0 bases and J by 7 bases. The CDR3 is made up of 16 amino acids. Germline V gene sequence: CDR1 SGHTA, CDR2 FQGNSA. The CDR3 reads CASSLALDRGISGYTF. CDR3 coding DNA: TGTGCCAGCAGCTTAGCTCTGGACAGGGGGATTAGTGGCTACACCTTC.

V is TRBV7-8 and J is TRBJ2-1; tentatively, D is TRBD2 (5 bases). The CDR3 loop spans 16 amino acids. Deletions cut 5 bases from V and 6 bases from J, with 20 bases between. Germline CDR1 SGHVS, CDR2 FQNEAQ. The DNA for the CDR3 is TGTGCCAGCAGCCCAGACACCTCGGGGAATTTCAATGAGCAGTTCTTC. This codes for CASSPDTSGNFNEQFF.

This chain connects TRBV15 to TRBJ1-4; maybe TRBD1 (5 bases). The V and J ends lost 0 bases and 4 bases respectively, with 12 bases between them. Germline CDR1 reads LNHNV; CDR2 reads YYDKDF (reference sequence). The CDR3 loop spans 16 amino acids. Here the CDR3 reads CATSRDRGSLNEKLFF. The DNA for the CDR3 is TGTGCCACCAGCAGAGATCGGGGGTCCCTTAATGAAAAACTGTTTTTT.

The V call is TRBV20-1, the J call TRBJ2-3; 10 bases are shared with TRBD2. Trimming cost V 5 bases and J 12 bases; bases outside gene matches: 5. Germline CDR1 DFQATT, CDR2 SNEGSKA (reference sequence). This CDR3 has 11 amino acids. The CDR3 loop is CSAFVAGGQYF. DNA for the CDR3: TGCAGTGCTTTTGTAGCGGGGGGCCAGTATTTT.

DNA of the CDR3: TGTGCCAGCAGCCCCGGGACAGGGAACTACGAGCAGTACTTC. This gives the protein CASSPGTGNYEQYF. The chain is built from TRBV5-8 and TRBJ2-7; 9 nucleotides line up with TRBD1. This CDR3 contains 14 residues. Germline V CDR1 and CDR2: SGHTS, YDEGEE. J gave up 3 bases and V 4 bases, and 5 bases lay outside the gene matches.

A single count supports this clone. V gene TRBV19 combines with J gene TRBJ2-6; D might be TRBD1 (6 bases). The length of the CDR3 is 20 residues. Germline values: CDR1 LNHDA, CDR2 SQIVND (reference sequence). V lost 3 bases and J 4 bases, leaving 25 bases between the germline ends. CDR3 in DNA: TGTGCCAGTAGTATCCTTTTTGGGGGCCCGGGTGGCCCCGGGGCCAACGTCCTGACTTTC. Protein product: CASSILFGGPGGPGANVLTF.